The subject of this entry is one T cell receptor beta chain. No cognate antigen has been identified for it. Per-nucleotide qualities are absent, and no much larger clonotype sits a single base away. TCRbeta CDR3 regions were amplified from genomic DNA using the immunoSEQ Assay, a bias-controlled multiplex PCR. In the authors' own workflow: The number of nucleated cells in each sample was estimated from the amplification of reference gene primers within the assay. Sequence reads were collapsed and filtered to measure the absolute abundance of every unique TCRbeta CDR3 rearrangement. For each sample, productive Simpson clonality was calculated as the square root of Simpson's diversity index across productive rearrangements. Here the immuneACCESS table is served through TCRdb, limited to in-frame sequences with V and J called. Missing clones are a known gap in these copies; in checked studies unresolved V genes cover under half, and the rest lacks a known reason. V and J calls and clone size are as listed in that table; D and trimming were resolved from the DNA. The sample contains a few hundred thousand clones, approximately 84% of them found a single time. The ten biggest clones cover under 7% of the sample.

The data derive from a study of blood T cell repertoires in COVID-19 (dated by TCRdb to 2020 to 2021). In terms of the full investigation: Collaborator samples came from the United States, Italy and Spain and covered acute and convalescent phases of COVID-19. The material from the prospective study consisted of cDNA or gDNA derived from T cells, B-cell-depleted T cells, or PBMCs. The dataset comprised deeply sampled blood TCRbeta repertoires from subjects exposed to, actively infected with, or recovered from COVID-19. A freely available public database, intended as a resource for researchers studying the immune response to SARS-CoV-2, is where the repertoires were released. The samples were drawn from the first 160 participants of the ongoing ImmuneRACE study and from roughly 1,300 subjects provided by 6 global collaborators. The sample metadata nearly always contained a de-identified subject ID, COVID-19 status, age in years and sex. Where HLA class I and class II types were available, the types were taken from metadata supplied by the sample provider, not from assay-based typing.

Points the paper makes about the study in general: The amount of clinical and demographic metadata varied by source and participant and was provided uncurated.

CDR1 is given as LNHDA and CDR2 as SQIVND, both from the germline V gene (reference sequence). The cysteine opens and the phenylalanine closes a CDR3 of 14 amino acids. The DNA shown is the 42-base CDR3, in frame from base 1. From V the trimming removes 4 bases and from J it removes 2 bases, while the gene matches leave 5 bases of the junction unaccounted for. Participants in the prospective study were aged about 18 to 95 years, lived in about two dozen United States geographic areas, and enrolled through a virtual design. To assign participants to cohorts, the prospective study relied on clinical history that participants themselves reported in a screening survey and a study questionnaire. Exposed participants had been in contact, within 2 weeks of entering the study, with a person who had a PCR-confirmed or clinician-diagnosed case of COVID-19. In the prospective study, whole blood, serum and a nasopharyngeal or oropharyngeal swab were collected from each participant by mobile phlebotomists. Additional blood draws and questionnaires over an approximately two-month period could optionally be provided by prospective study participants. Prospective study blood samples were shipped either frozen or at room temperature before DNA extraction.

Material for sequencing was PBMCs or T cells enriched from blood (not recorded which). The chain is assembled from TRBV19 and TRBJ2-7; TRBD1 matches 7 bases in the middle. This receptor was identified in a woman aged 45-59 years who had been exposed to COVID-19. CDR3 reads: CASSTAGGTYEQYF. The DNA sequence is as follows: TGTGCCAGTAGTACGGCAGGGGGAACCTACGAGCAGTACTTC. When the CDR3 is completed using the reference TRBV19 and TRBJ2-7 genes on either side, the full variable domain is DGGITQSPKYLFRKEGQNVTLSCEQNLNHDAMYWYRQDPGQGLRLIYYSQIVNDFQKGDIAEGYSVSREKKESFPLTVTSAQKNPTAFYLCASSTAGGTYEQYFGPGTRLTVT.